This T cell receptor beta chain is from a study of T cell changes during pregnancy in multiple sclerosis. The method was immunoSEQ multiplex PCR; TCRdb's version includes in-frame clones alone and lacks a portion of them. The data show approximately 50,000 clones, almost 95% seen once. The CDR3 runs to 14 residues. Germline assignment: CDR1 SGHNT and CDR2 YYREEE (reference sequence). V was trimmed by 4 bases and J by 2 bases, leaving 13 bases between them. The genes are TRBV5-4 and TRBJ2-7; the D gene is possibly TRBD1 (5 bases). This TCR was sampled from a female donor with multiple sclerosis, enrolled in a pregnancy study. The starting material was CD4+ T cells from peripheral blood mononuclear cells, obtained in the third trimester of pregnancy. The CDR3 DNA reads TGTGCCAGCAGCCTACGACAGACCCCCTACGAGCAGTACTTC. It encodes CASSLRQTPYEQYF.